This entry lists 31 T cell receptor beta chains sequenced from one sample in a study of T cells in Graves' hyperthyroidism and ophthalmopathy. Researchers took RNA transcripts and amplified the TCR beta CDR3 regions from them. The HTBI primer set was used in a first-round RT-PCR of the TCR CDR3. Each CDR3 protein is one row after TCRdb ran MiXCR on the multiplex PCR reads. The sample includes about 96,000 distinct CDR3 sequences, approximately 56% of them seen just once. Material for sequencing was blood. The receptors derive from a woman in her thirties or forties with Graves' hyperthyroidism.

This chain joins TRBV9 and TRBJ1-3; unclear D gene. Germline V gene sequence: CDR1 SGDLS, CDR2 YYNGEE. Trimming cost V 7 bases and J 4 bases, with 15 bases left between them. This CDR3 region has 14 residues. The CDR3 DNA follows: TGTGCCAGCTCAGTCCCGGGCTCAGGAAACACCATATATTTT. This translates into CASSVPGSGNTIYF. The variable domain in full, with the rest retrieved from reference TRBV9 and TRBJ1-3, is DSGVTQTPKHLITATGQRVTLRCSPRSGDLSVYWYQQSLDQGLQFLIQYYNGEERAKGNILERFSAQQFPDLHSELNLSSLELGDSALYFCASSVPGSGNTIYFGEGSWLTVV.

This clonotype was seen a handful of times. V gene TRBV29-1 combines with J gene TRBJ1-1; no reliable D call. The CDR3 is 11 residues long. Trimming cost V 6 bases and J 4 bases, with 9 bases left between them. Germline V gene data show CDR1 as SQVTM and CDR2 as ANQGSEA. CDR3 DNA: TGCAGCGTAGGTGTAGGCACTGAAGCTTTCTTT. Translated: CSVGVGTEAFF.

This sequence joins TRBV5-1 and TRBJ2-2; TRBD2 aligns across 9 bases. V was pared by 0 bases and J by 2 bases, with 5 bases of the junction left unmatched. CDR3 length equals 17 residues. CDR1 and CDR2 (germline): SGHRS, YFSETQ. DNA of the CDR3: TGCGCCAGCAGCTTGGGACTAGCGGCTTCTAACACCGGGGAGCTGTTTTTT. It specifies CASSLGLAASNTGELFF. Full variable domain (rest looked up from reference TRBV5-1 and TRBJ2-2): KAGVTQTPRYLIKTRGQQVTLSCSPISGHRSVSWYQQTPGQGLQFLFEYFSETQRNKGNFPGRFSGRQFSNSRSEMNVSTLELGDSALYLCASSLGLAASNTGELFFGEGSRLTVL.

Concerning this clonotype: It is unclear where the CDR3 begins or ends on the DNA, so no DNA is shown, and the CDR3 is as TCRdb lists it. The chain employs TRBV9 and TRBJ2-2; the table assigns TRBD2, which was not confirmed against the DNA. Germline lookup yields CDR1 SGDLS and CDR2 YYNGEE. From its first to its last residue, the CDR3 has 22 amino acids. Here the CDR3 reads CASSFYICSARGSTRNTGELFF.

The chain uses TRBV28 and TRBJ1-2; TRBD1 might be the D (5 bases). CDR1 is MDHEN, CDR2 SYDVKM, per germline. This CDR3 is built from 13 residues. Trimming stripped 3 bases from V and 6 bases from J, with 11 bases between. The CDR3 nucleotides are TGTGCCAGCAGTTTTCGGGACCGAGATGGCTACACCTTC. Translating it yields CASSFRDRDGYTF.

The gene calls are TRBV7-9 and TRBJ2-5; a possible D gene is TRBD2 (7 bases). The V and J ends lost 5 bases and 4 bases respectively, with 14 bases between them. The CDR3 extends over 14 amino acids. The germline CDR1 and CDR2 sequences are SEHNR and FQNEAQ (reference sequence). CDR3 nucleotide sequence: TGTGCCAGCAGCCGTACGGCGGGGGCAGAGACCCAGTACTTC. Its translation is CASSRTAGAETQYF.

The V gene is TRBV6-5, the J gene TRBJ2-5; perhaps TRBD1 as D (5 bases). Germline CDR1 and CDR2: MNHEY and SVGAGI. Trimming pared 2 bases from V and 5 bases from J, leaving 15 bases between. The CDR3 contains 15 residues. The CDR3 nucleotides read TGTGCCAGCAGTTACGGCGCAGGGATAATGGAGACCCAGTACTTC. Its protein product is CASSYGAGIMETQYF.

The gene calls are TRBV7-9 and TRBJ1-5, with no clear D. This CDR3 is 14 amino acids long. Trimming took off 1 base at V and 1 base at J, with 5 bases between the two ends. CDR1 and CDR2 from the germline V gene are SEHNR and FQNEAQ (reference sequence). The CDR3 DNA follows: TGTGCCAGCAGCTTAGTCGGGAGCAATCAGCCCCAGCATTTT. It encodes CASSLVGSNQPQHF.

This clonotype was seen a few times. The chain combines TRBV13 with TRBJ2-3; D is perhaps TRBD2 (6 bases). Germline-derived CDR1 and CDR2 are PRHDT and FYEKMQ (reference sequence). Trimming took off 5 bases at V and 6 bases at J, with 15 bases between the two ends. This CDR3 is built from 14 residues. CDR3 sequence (DNA): TGTGCCAGCAGCCCGGGGGTAGCGGCGGATACGCAGTATTTT. Residues: CASSPGVAADTQYF. The entire variable domain, with the rest obtained from reference TRBV13 and TRBJ2-3, is as follows: AAGVIQSPRHLIKEKRETATLKCYPIPRHDTVYWYQQGPGQDPQFLISFYEKMQSDKGSIPDRFSAQQFSDYHSELNMSSLELGDSALYFCASSPGVAADTQYFGPGTRLTVL.

On this clonotype itself: The junction differs from germline at one of its ends, possibly a read error. The chain combines TRBV7-2 with TRBJ2-6; D not certain. Germline CDR1 is SGHTA and CDR2 is FQGNSA. The CDR3 extends over 14 amino acids. The CDR3: CASSSLDRAYVLTF. CDR3 DNA sequence: TGTGCCAGCAGCTCCTTGGATAGGGCCTACGTCCTGACTTTC.

This clonotype has a count of ten or more. The chain employs TRBV7-2 and TRBJ2-7, with 9 nucleotides matching TRBD2. This CDR3 comprises 15 residues. Germline V gives CDR1 SGHTA, CDR2 FQGNSA. The V and J ends lost 2 bases and 1 base, in that order; junction bases with no gene match: 3. The CDR3 nucleotides read TGTGCCAGCAGCTTATGGGCGGGAGGGTCCTACGAGCAGTACTTC. It encodes CASSLWAGGSYEQYF.

Worth noting for this clonotype: One end of the junction is discordant with germline, which a read error may explain. The chain joins TRBV29-1 to TRBJ1-5; D possibly corresponds to TRBD1 (5 bases). Germline-derived CDR1 and CDR2 are SQVTM and ANQGSEA. There are 12 residues in the CDR3. CDR3 amino acids: CSAEDQTGYEHF. The DNA of the CDR3 is TGCAGCGCTGAAGATCAAACAGGCTACGAGCATTTT.

The J gene is TRBJ2-5, the V gene TRBV12-3 or TRBV12-4; TRBD2 matches at 11 bases. V was clipped by 0 bases and J by 7 bases; unmatched bases: 7. This CDR3 contains 16 residues. The CDR3 region is CASSLAGGLAARTQYF. CDR3 nucleotides: TGTGCCAGCAGTTTAGCGGGGGGACTAGCGGCAAGGACCCAGTACTTC.

Many counts were recorded for this clonotype. The chain carries TRBV10-3 and TRBJ1-6; TRBD1 agrees at 8 bases. This CDR3 has 13 amino acids. Germline CDR1 and CDR2: ENHRY and SYGVKD. The V segment lost 8 bases and the J segment 8 bases; nucleotides outside the gene matches: 5. The CDR3 nucleotides are TGTGCCATCGCCGGACAGGGCGATTCACCCCTCCACTTT. Translating gives CAIAGQGDSPLHF.

In this sample, this clonotype turned up many times. This sequence joins TRBV5-8 and TRBJ2-5; D is possibly TRBD1 or TRBD2 (5 bases each). The germline gives CDR1 SGHTS, CDR2 YDEGEE. This CDR3 is built from 13 residues. Trimming left V 4 bases short and J 4 bases short, with 11 bases between. In nucleotides, the CDR3 is TGTGCCAGCAGCCTACGGGACGGAGAGACCCAGTACTTC. This encodes CASSLRDGETQYF.

This clonotype showed up just a few times. The chain recombines TRBV7-2 with TRBJ2-2; 9 positions agree with TRBD2. Germline V gene data show CDR1 as SGHTA and CDR2 as FQGNSA. The ends lost 8 bases at V and 7 bases at J; junction bases unmatched: 11. This CDR3 has 15 amino acids. The CDR3 reads CASSPRAGGLGELFF. Written as DNA, the CDR3 is TGTGCCAGCTCACCAAGAGCGGGAGGTCTCGGGGAGCTGTTTTTT.

This chain connects TRBV7-9 to TRBJ1-1; 8 positions match TRBD1. V was pared by 3 bases and J by 11 bases, with 5 bases of the junction left unmatched. The germline CDR1 and CDR2 sequences are SEHNR and FQNEAQ (reference sequence). This CDR3 is built from 12 residues. This CDR3 reads CASSFKDRVAFF. Written as DNA, the CDR3 is TGTGCCAGCAGCTTTAAGGACAGGGTGGCTTTCTTT.

This clonotype has a count of ten or more. This chain joins TRBV9 and TRBJ1-1, with D unresolved. V was shortened by 0 bases and J by 3 bases, with 6 bases between the two germline ends. The germline V gene has CDR1 SGDLS and CDR2 YYNGEE. The CDR3 is made up of 13 amino acids. The CDR3 spells CASSVGLYTEAFF. Written as DNA, the CDR3 is TGTGCCAGCAGCGTAGGACTATACACTGAAGCTTTCTTT.

This clonotype has a count of ten or more. The CDR3 nucleotides read TGTGCCAGCAGCCAGAGGGACTTCGAAGCTTTCTTT. Protein sequence: CASSQRDFEAFF. The chain recombines TRBV3-1 with TRBJ1-1; possible D gene TRBD1, 5 bases. The V end lost 3 bases, the J end lost 8 bases, and 10 bases lay between the germline ends. The germline V gene has CDR1 LGHDT and CDR2 YNNKEL (reference sequence). The CDR3 is 12 residues long.

There are many counts of this clonotype. V usage is TRBV20-1 and J usage is TRBJ1-2, with TRBD1 matching over 7 bases. CDR3 length: 12 residues. Germline V gene data show CDR1 as DFQATT and CDR2 as SNEGSKA (reference sequence). The CDR3 DNA reads TGCATCCTCCAGGGGGACAACTATGGCTACACCTTC. Amino acids: CILQGDNYGYTF.

The chain uses TRBV5-1 and TRBJ2-7; D possibly uses TRBD1 or TRBD2 (5 bases each). V lost 0 bases to trimming and J lost 3 bases, with 13 bases between them. Germline CDR1 SGHRS, CDR2 YFSETQ. The CDR3 consists of 15 residues. The CDR3 nucleotides read TGCGCCAGCAGCTTGGTCAGGGACGGTGGCTACGAGCAGTACTTC. It encodes CASSLVRDGGYEQYF.

This clonotype has a count of ten or more. J is TRBJ2-7 and V is TRBV7-2; D might be TRBD2 (6 bases). This CDR3 contains 14 residues. The germline V and J ends were trimmed by 5 bases and 6 bases, with 17 bases remaining between them. Germline V gene data show CDR1 as SGHTA and CDR2 as FQGNSA. The CDR3 DNA reads as TGTGCCAGCAGCCATCCCGACCGGGGGTTCGAGCAGTACTTC. This gives the protein CASSHPDRGFEQYF.

Ten or more counts support this clonotype. CDR3 in DNA: TGTGCCAGCAGCCCGGACAGCCAAGGAAACGAGCAGTACTTC. It yields the protein CASSPDSQGNEQYF. This sequence joins TRBV7-8 and TRBJ2-7, with a weak D call TRBD1 (6 bases). Germline CDR1 reads SGHVS; CDR2 reads FQNEAQ. The CDR3 is 14 residues long. V lost 5 bases and J lost 5, with 16 bases in between.

Remarks on this clonotype: A junction end diverges from the germline sequence, so it may reflect a read error. V is TRBV10-3 and J is TRBJ1-6; the D gene is possibly TRBD1 (5 bases). The CDR3 is 14 amino acids. Germline V gene data show CDR1 as ENHRY and CDR2 as SYGVKD. This CDR3 is CATSDPRGDSPLHF. The CDR3, as DNA: TGTGCCACCAGTGACCCTCGGGGCGATTCACCCCTCCACTTT.

This clonotype has a count of ten or more. The rearrangement uses TRBV7-9 and TRBJ2-7; tentative D call: TRBD1 (6 bases). Germline V gives CDR1 SEHNR, CDR2 FQNEAQ (reference sequence). Trimming took 8 bases from V and 3 from J, leaving 23 bases between them. This CDR3 spans 16 amino acids. The CDR3 is CASLGVSPRGGYEQYF. In DNA, the CDR3 is TGTGCCAGCCTAGGAGTTTCCCCGAGAGGGGGCTACGAGCAGTACTTC.

This clonotype was seen repeatedly, ten times or more. This chain links TRBV19 with TRBJ1-4; no firm D call. The CDR3 runs 15 residues. V dropped 5 bases and J dropped 8 bases, with 18 bases sitting between them. Germline V gene sequence: CDR1 LNHDA, CDR2 SQIVND (reference sequence). The CDR3 is CASSPRTVSVEKLFF. In DNA form, the CDR3 reads TGTGCCAGTAGTCCTCGGACGGTCTCCGTGGAAAAACTGTTTTTT.

The chain recombines TRBV29-1 with TRBJ1-4; D gene unclear. CDR1 and CDR2 (germline): SQVTM, ANQGSEA. The CDR3 covers 15 residues. For the CDR3, the DNA is TGCAGTCGTTCCCGGGCCGTGGCAACTAATGAAAAACTGTTTTTT. Encoded protein: CSRSRAVATNEKLFF.

The V and J genes are TRBV12-3 or TRBV12-4 and TRBJ1-3; weak D call: TRBD1 (6 bases). The CDR3 consists of 16 residues. Trimming removed 4 bases from V and 3 bases from J, with 16 bases in between. CDR3 nucleotide sequence: TGTGCCAGCAGTTCGTGGTCCAGGGGCGGTGGAAACACCATATATTTT. Its protein product is CASSSWSRGGGNTIYF.

Many counts were recorded for this clonotype. The chain combines TRBV20-1 with TRBJ2-5; the D gene is possibly TRBD2 (7 bases). V shed 1 base and J shed 7 bases, with 10 bases lying between them. Germline V gene data show CDR1 as DFQATT and CDR2 as SNEGSKA (reference sequence). The CDR3 totals 12 residues. The CDR3 is CSARGGGTTQYF. The CDR3 DNA is TGCAGTGCTAGAGGCGGGGGCACGACCCAGTACTTC.

This clonotype has only a few counts. A much larger clone lies a single base off, so this may be a read error. This chain links TRBV19 with TRBJ1-1; TRBD1 might be the D (5 bases). The CDR3 runs 15 residues. Germline V gene data show CDR1 as LNHDA and CDR2 as SQIVND (reference sequence). DNA for the CDR3: TGTGCCAGTAGTCCAAGGACGGGGCAGTTTGCTGAAGCTCTCTTT. Translating it yields CASSPRTGQFAEALF.

This clonotype was detected only once. One end of the junction fails to match germline, which may point to a read error. V usage is TRBV5-5 and J usage is TRBJ2-5; D is perhaps TRBD1 (6 bases). Looked up from germline, CDR1 is SGHKS and CDR2 is YYEKEE (reference sequence). This CDR3 spans 16 amino acids. CDR3 in DNA: TGCGCCAGCAGCTTGAAACAGGGAATTGTGGAAGAGACCCAGTACTTC. This encodes CASSLKQGIVEETQYF.